This entry features one T cell receptor (beta chain) sequence. The data belong to a study of control samples from healthy donors and cancer patients. The data were produced by immunoSEQ multiplex PCR, yet TCRdb's version contains in-frame clones alone and is incomplete. The sample lists about 150,000 clones, 75% to 95% occurring once. With 2 bases removed from V and 0 bases from J, the gap between germline ends came to 13 bases. The CDR3 is 16 residues long. Germline V gives CDR1 SGHDT, CDR2 YYEEEE. This chain connects TRBV5-6 to TRBJ2-3; D call uncertain. This TCR was recovered from a woman between 40 and 55 years old in good health. The sample comprised blood. The CDR3 sequence is CASSFWPATSTDTQYF. In DNA form, the CDR3 reads TGTGCCAGCAGCTTTTGGCCGGCTACTAGCACAGATACGCAGTATTTT.